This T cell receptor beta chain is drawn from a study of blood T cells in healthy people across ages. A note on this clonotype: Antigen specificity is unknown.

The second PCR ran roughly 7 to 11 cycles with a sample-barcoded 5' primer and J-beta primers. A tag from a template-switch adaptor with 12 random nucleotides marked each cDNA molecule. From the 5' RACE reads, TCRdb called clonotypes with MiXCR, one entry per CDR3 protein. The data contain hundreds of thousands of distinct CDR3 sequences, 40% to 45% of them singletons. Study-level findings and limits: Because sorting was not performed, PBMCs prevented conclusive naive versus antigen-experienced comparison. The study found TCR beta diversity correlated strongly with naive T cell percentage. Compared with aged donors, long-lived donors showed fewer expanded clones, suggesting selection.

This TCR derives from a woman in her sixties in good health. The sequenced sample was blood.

CDR3 region: CASQRGIQETQYF. In nucleotides, the CDR3 is TGTGCCAGCCAGAGAGGGATACAAGAGACCCAGTACTTC. This chain connects TRBV7-6 to TRBJ2-5; the D gene is possibly TRBD2 (5 bases). CDR3 length equals 13 residues. Germline-derived CDR1 and CDR2 are SGHVS and FNYEAQ. V shed 8 bases and J shed 2 bases, with 12 bases lying between them.